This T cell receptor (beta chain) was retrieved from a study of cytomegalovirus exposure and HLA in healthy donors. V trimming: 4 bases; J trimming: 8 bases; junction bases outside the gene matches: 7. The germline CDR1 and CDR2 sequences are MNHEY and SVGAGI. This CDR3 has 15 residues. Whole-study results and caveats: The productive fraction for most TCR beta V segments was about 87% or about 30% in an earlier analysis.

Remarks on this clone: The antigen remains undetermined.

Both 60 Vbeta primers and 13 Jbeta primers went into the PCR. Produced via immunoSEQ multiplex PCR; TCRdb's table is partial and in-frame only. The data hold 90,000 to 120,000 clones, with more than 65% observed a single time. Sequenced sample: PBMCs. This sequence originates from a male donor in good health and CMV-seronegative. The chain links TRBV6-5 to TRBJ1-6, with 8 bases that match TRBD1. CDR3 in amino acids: CASSSGTGGYSPLHF. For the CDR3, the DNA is TGTGCCAGCAGTTCCGGGACAGGCGGGTATTCACCCCTCCACTTT.